This passage covers 10 T cell receptor beta chains from one sample sequenced in a study of blood T cell repertoires in COVID-19. Repertoires were generated with immunoSEQ multiplex PCR, while TCRdb's copy carries only in-frame clones and drops some. Of a few hundred thousand clones listed, around 90% are singletons. The sample taken for sequencing was peripheral blood. The receptors here all came from a man aged 18 to 29 with active or convalescent COVID-19.

V is TRBV5-1 and J is TRBJ1-1; 7 bases are a match to TRBD1. Trimming at V came to 4 bases and at J to 1 base, leaving 4 bases not matched to a gene. Looked up from germline, CDR1 is SGHRS and CDR2 is YFSETQ. This CDR3 spans 14 amino acids. CDR3 coding DNA: TGCGCCAGCAGCCGTGGACAGGCGAACACTGAAGCTTTCTTT. This codes for CASSRGQANTEAFF.

This chain uses TRBV9 with TRBJ2-2; TRBD2 might be the D (7 bases). V dropped 2 bases and J dropped 0 bases, with 17 bases sitting between them. CDR1 and CDR2 (germline): SGDLS, YYNGEE. The CDR3 contains 18 residues. The chain's CDR3 is CASSVTKRGGANTGELFF. DNA of the CDR3: TGTGCCAGCAGCGTGACTAAGAGGGGGGGAGCGAACACCGGGGAGCTGTTTTTT.

The chain joins TRBV29-1 to TRBJ2-7, with a possible D match to TRBD1 (5 bases). CDR1 and CDR2 (germline): SQVTM, ANQGSEA. The CDR3 consists of 13 residues. With 1 base removed from V and 7 bases from J, the gap between germline ends came to 14 bases. The CDR3 is CSVEGGPAVEQYF. In nucleotides, the CDR3 is TGCAGCGTTGAAGGGGGCCCCGCCGTGGAGCAGTACTTC.

V gene TRBV7-6 combines with J gene TRBJ2-1; TRBD1 matches at 9 bases. Germline CDR1 is SGHVS and CDR2 is FNYEAQ. This CDR3 contains 15 residues. V lost 4 bases to trimming and J lost 6 bases; unmatched junction nucleotides: 7. CDR3 loop: CASSSYRGPPNEQFF. As DNA, the CDR3 is TGTGCCAGCAGCTCCTACAGGGGGCCCCCCAATGAGCAGTTCTTC.

This chain links TRBV24-1 with TRBJ1-5, with 9 nucleotides matching TRBD1. CDR1 is KGHDR and CDR2 is SFDVKD in the germline V gene. The CDR3 runs 15 residues. The V gene end was trimmed by 4 bases and the J gene end by 4 bases; junction bases not matched to a gene: 4. CDR3 residues: CATSDPGTGNQPQHF. The CDR3 bases are TGTGCCACCAGTGACCCCGGGACAGGGAATCAGCCCCAGCATTTT.

The V and J genes are TRBV28 and TRBJ2-7, with D unclear. In germline, CDR1 is MDHEN, CDR2 SYDVKM. V lost 3 bases to trimming and J lost 4 bases, with 7 bases between them. CDR3 length equals 12 residues. CDR3 sequence reads: CASSLSEYEQYF. DNA for the CDR3: TGTGCCAGCAGTTTGTCCGAGTACGAGCAGTACTTC.

The chain combines TRBV29-1 with TRBJ2-5, with TRBD2 matching over 7 bases. Germline CDR1 SQVTM, CDR2 ANQGSEA. The J segment lost 5 bases and the V segment lost 7 bases, leaving 7 bases of the junction unmatched. The CDR3 spans 12 residues. The CDR3 DNA reads TGCAGCGGAGGGAGGGCAGGGGAGACCCAGTACTTC. It codes for CSGGRAGETQYF.

This clone was recorded only once. The chain uses TRBV6-5 and TRBJ2-6; D gene uncertain. Germline V gene data show CDR1 as MNHEY and CDR2 as SVGAGI. The CDR3 is 16 residues long. The V gene lost 2 bases and the J gene lost 0 bases, with 8 bases spanning the gap. CDR3 region: CASSYHRSSGANVLTF. The CDR3 nucleotides are TGTGCCAGCAGTTACCACAGATCCTCTGGGGCCAACGTCCTGACTTTC.

J is TRBJ2-7 and V is TRBV4-3; D call uncertain. This CDR3 comprises 14 residues. The V end lost 1 base, the J end lost 2 bases, and 9 bases lay between the germline ends. From germline, CDR1 is LGHNA and CDR2 YSLEER. In DNA form, the CDR3 reads TGCGCCAGCAGCCAAGGACTGCCGGCCTACGAGCAGTACTTC. Translating gives CASSQGLPAYEQYF.

V gene TRBV30 combines with J gene TRBJ2-3, with D unresolved. Trimming pared 0 bases from V and 4 bases from J, leaving 5 bases between. The germline gives CDR1 GTSNPN, CDR2 SVGIG (reference sequence). This CDR3 has 12 residues. The CDR3 bases are TGTGCCTGGAGTGTAGCCCCAGATACGCAGTATTTT. As protein: CAWSVAPDTQYF.